The rows below give T cell receptor beta chains drawn from one sample of a study of human T cells and chemical hapten exposure. TCRdb re-called the RACE reads through MiXCR, storing one row per CDR3 protein. The sample shows around 130,000 distinct CDR3 sequences, approximately 9.1% of them seen only once. Sequencing was carried out using whole blood. Receptors originate from a male donor in good health. Some clones in this sample may be carry-over from other donors' samples. Both conserved end residues are part of each CDR3. Fields, in order: V gene, CDR3 protein.

TRBV11-2 CASSPLRGKREETQYF
TRBV27 CASRPGPGQNQPQHF
TRBV18 CASSPAHYNEQFF
TRBV20-1 CSASGGPDRTDAFF
TRBV30 CAWRQGVEKLFF
TRBV13 CASSLPGNEQFF
TRBV6-2/TRBV6-3 CASSEDRPLSTGELFF
TRBV7-6 CASSLAEGGPFYEQYF
TRBV6-2/TRBV6-3 CASSYRQANNQPQHF
TRBV6-5 CASRTGSPYEQYF
TRBV7-9 CASREDRVTTEVGYTF
TRBV11-1 CASSPLAGGPYNEQFF
TRBV3-1 CASSQDRGTDPNQPQHF
TRBV6-5 CASRDLRTSGTYNEQFF
TRBV9 CASSEGADGGWETQYF
TRBV5-5 CASSPTGQGTYEQYF
TRBV20-1 CSAKQGVYGYTF
TRBV6-5 CASSYIGTGGDYGYTF
TRBV6-2/TRBV6-3 CASRDAGPLETQYF
TRBV7-2 CASSPRGVSYEQYF
TRBV7-2 CASSSEMVAFF
TRBV5-1 CASSLAGTAYNEQFF
TRBV7-9 CASSLASGDGRRYTF
TRBV12-3/TRBV12-4 CASRSTGGNQPQHF
TRBV29-1 CSATVPEGYTF
TRBV5-8 CASSFGLQGYNEQFF
TRBV7-2 CASSSRQGMNTEAFF
TRBV24-1 CATSDSQDPREQFF
TRBV20-1 CSASVGTTDFSNQPQHF